This TCR beta chain was identified during a study of blood T cell repertoires in COVID-19. At the level of the study: Sites in the United States, Italy and Spain provided acute and convalescent COVID-19 samples. PBMCs, B-cell-depleted T cells, or T cells were the source of the cDNA or gDNA that made up the material.

V was pared by 5 bases and J by 2 bases, with 9 bases between. CDR1 SGHVS and CDR2 FNYEAQ come from the germline V gene. This CDR3 has 13 amino acids. Methods used by the authors: By means of reference gene primer amplification, nucleated cell counts were estimated. TCRdb keeps only in-frame clones here, not all; method: immunoSEQ multiplex PCR. V and J calls and clone size are as listed in that table; D and trimming were resolved from the DNA. The sample holds fewer than 500,000 clones, roughly 90% seen once. The sample comprised peripheral blood. The chain carries TRBV7-6 and TRBJ1-2; D gene ambiguous. The TCR was taken from a woman in her 30s with active or convalescent COVID-19. CDR3 region: CASSEIENYGYTF. The CDR3 region has the DNA TGTGCCAGCAGCGAAATTGAGAACTATGGCTACACCTTC.